Sequencing of this T cell receptor (beta chain) was carried out in a study of T cell responses to AZD1222 COVID-19 vaccine. Germline V gene sequence: CDR1 SGHAT, CDR2 FQNNGV. Trimming cost V 3 bases and J 13 bases, with 16 bases left between them. The CDR3 runs 13 residues. Clones were read by immunoSEQ multiplex PCR, and TCRdb kept only the in-frame ones, dropping some. This sample has around 200,000 clones, with around 88% found just once. V is TRBV11-2 and J is TRBJ2-1; D possibly corresponds to TRBD2 (7 bases). The starting material was peripheral blood, obtained on day 0 of AZD1222 vaccination. The receptor was isolated from an adult in good health. The CDR3 sequence: CASSFPGAGEQFF. The DNA of the CDR3 is TGTGCCAGCAGCTTCCCGGGGGCGGGGGAACAGTTCTTC.